This entry describes one TCR beta chain. The antigen is unknown. Researchers used the Oncomine TCR Beta short-read assay to sequence DNA from cultured CD4+ T cells. Cultured CD4+ T cells yielded the extracted genomic DNA. TCRdb re-derived calls from the PCR reads in MiXCR, one entry per CDR3 protein. The sample records tens of thousands of distinct CDR3 sequences, under 55% being singletons. This sample stems from a study of vaccination and CD4 T cells after COVID-19. Background on the study: In the convalescent cohort, there were six males and four females, two of them Hispanic. Diagnosis preceded the drawing of post-COVID samples by a median approximately 110 days (range 35 to 161).

The ends were cut back, 1 base at V and 7 bases at J, with 11 bases in the middle. CDR3 size: 14 residues. Whole-study findings and limits: Looking at convalescent patients, a median approximately 88% of reactive clones were present only post-vaccination.

Treatment noted: roughly nine-day PBMC culture with coronavirus spike peptide pools or control peptides (ViraFEST assay). Sequencing was performed on CD4+ T cells from blood, cultured in vitro, taken before SARS-CoV-2 vaccination. The chain has TRBV12-3 or TRBV12-4 and TRBJ1-5; possibly TRBD1 for D (5 bases). The TCR comes from a human donor who received a COVID-19 vaccine. This chain's CDR3 is CASSLVGGTQPQHF. CDR3 DNA: TGTGCCAGCAGTTTAGTGGGGGGTACGCAGCCCCAGCATTTT.